This TCR beta chain was identified in a study of CD8+ T cells in alopecia areata. Extraction of RNA preceded its reverse transcription into cDNA, which served as the sequencing template. The data were produced by immunoSEQ multiplex PCR, yet TCRdb's version contains in-frame clones alone and is incomplete. The table shows some 170,000 clones, with roughly 60% occurring only once. Regarding this clone: Its antigen is as yet unknown.

Whole-study results and caveats: Affected lesional scalp, above all in alopecia totalis/universalis, was more clonal than normal scalp.

V shed 2 bases, J shed 2 bases, and the junction held 4 bases outside the gene matches. The length of the CDR3 is 16 residues. Germline loops: CDR1 SNHLY, CDR2 FYNNEI. Treatment of the sample: oral pan-JAK inhibitor, 5-10 mg twice daily. V usage is TRBV2 and J usage is TRBJ2-3; 10 bases align to TRBD2. The TCR was taken from a human donor with alopecia areata. Source: CD4+ T cells sorted from blood, taken between weeks 55 and 65, from a patient treated with tofacitinib. The CDR3 DNA is TGTGCCAGCAGTGAATTACTAGCGGGGTACACAGATACGCAGTATTTT. The encoded protein is CASSELLAGYTDTQYF. The entire variable domain, with the rest obtained from reference TRBV2 and TRBJ2-3, is as follows: EPEVTQTPSHQVTQMGQEVILRCVPISNHLYFYWYRQILGQKVEFLVSFYNNEISEKSEIFDDQFSVERPDGSNFTLKIRSTKLEDSAMYFCASSELLAGYTDTQYFGPGTRLTVL.